These 4 T cell receptor beta chains share one sample of origin, sequenced in a study of beta chain features in type 1 diabetes. The authors reverse transcribed all of the isolated RNA, so sequencing captured expressed TCRB transcripts. The method was immunoSEQ multiplex PCR; TCRdb's version includes in-frame clones alone and lacks a portion of them. There are fewer than 500,000 clones in the sample; 14% occur only once, and 0.03% to 0.04% lies in the top ten. The source material was naive CD4+ T cells from blood. The receptors were sampled from a young man in good health.

This chain connects TRBV29-1 to TRBJ2-4, with a tentative D call TRBD2 (5 bases). CDR3 length equals 14 residues. Looked up from germline, CDR1 is SQVTM and CDR2 is ANQGSEA. The V and J ends lost 5 bases and 1 base respectively, with 12 bases between them. The CDR3 here is CSVRTGDAKNIQYF. DNA of the CDR3: TGCAGCGTTAGAACCGGGGATGCCAAAAACATTCAGTACTTC.

As DNA, the CDR3 is TGTGCCATCAGGGGAGGTCTGGCTGCAGAAAACATTCAGTACTTC. As protein: CAIRGGLAAENIQYF. This chain joins TRBV10-3 and TRBJ2-4, with D perhaps TRBD2 (6 bases). Per germline, CDR1 ENHRY and CDR2 SYGVKD. The CDR3 has 15 amino acids. V lost 6 bases to trimming and J lost 5 bases, with 17 bases between them.

The chain combines TRBV12-5 with TRBJ1-1; D gene ambiguous. The germline V gene encodes CDR1 LGHNT and CDR2 FRNRAP. The CDR3 runs 14 residues. V was shortened by 0 bases and J by 0 bases, with 5 bases between the two germline ends. CDR3 amino acids: CASGLVTLNTEAFF. CDR3 DNA sequence: TGTGCTAGTGGTTTGGTGACACTGAACACTGAAGCTTTCTTT.

V is TRBV7-2 and J is TRBJ2-7, with D unclear. The germline gives CDR1 SGHTA, CDR2 FQGNSA. The CDR3 is 15 residues long. Trimming removed 1 base from V and 0 bases from J, with 10 bases in between. CDR3 sequence reads: CASSLGWTNSYEQYF. In DNA form, the CDR3 reads TGTGCCAGCAGCTTAGGGTGGACCAACTCCTACGAGCAGTACTTC.